Presented here are 17 T cell receptor beta chains from one specimen sequenced in a study of blood T cells in healthy people across ages. With a J-beta primer mix and a sample-barcoded 5' primer, a second PCR ran about 7 to 12 cycles. TCRdb processed the 5' RACE reads anew with MiXCR; each CDR3 protein has one entry. Counted here are 250,000 to 300,000 distinct CDR3 sequences, roughly 26% occurring once; the ten biggest clones make up 29%. The sample consisted of blood. These receptors were taken from a woman aged 70-85 years in good health.

The chain carries TRBV7-2 and TRBJ2-1; no clear D. V lost 2 bases, J lost 8 bases, and 16 bases lay in between. In germline, CDR1 is SGHTA, CDR2 FQGNSA. CDR3 length equals 15 residues. The CDR3 DNA sequence: TGTGCCAGCAGCTTAAATCGAAGGGTAGTCCATGAGCAGTTCTTC. Amino acids: CASSLNRRVVHEQFF.

The chain uses TRBV6-2 or TRBV6-3 and TRBJ2-3; 10 nucleotides match TRBD2. CDR3 length: 18 residues. The V gene's germline CDR1 is MNHEY and CDR2 SVGEGT. V gave up 2 bases and J gave up 5 bases; unmatched junction bases: 13. The CDR3 sequence is CASSYALEAGGLRDTQYF. In DNA, the CDR3 is TGTGCCAGCAGTTACGCCCTGGAAGCGGGAGGGCTCCGAGATACGCAGTATTTT.

The V and J genes are TRBV27 and TRBJ2-7, with 7 bases that match TRBD1. J lost 4 bases, V lost 5 bases, and 11 bases had no gene match. The CDR3 spans 15 residues. Germline assignment: CDR1 MNHEY and CDR2 SMNVEV (reference sequence). The CDR3, as DNA: TGTGCCAGCAGTCCCCGGCGGACAGGAGGATACGAGCAGTACTTC. Protein sequence: CASSPRRTGGYEQYF.

In its sample, this clonotype was seen a few times. The rearrangement uses TRBV28 and TRBJ2-7; 7 positions agree with TRBD1. The end of the DNA aligns better with TRBJ2-5, so the J call may be wrong. The germline V gene encodes CDR1 MDHEN and CDR2 SYDVKM. This CDR3 has 13 amino acids. The CDR3 protein is CASRDSDKETQYF. The DNA of the CDR3 is TGTGCCAGCCGGGACAGCGATAAAGAGACCCAGTACTTC.

CDR3 region: CASSGQGLGYGYTF. Written as DNA, the CDR3 is TGTGCCAGCAGCGGACAGGGCTTGGGCTATGGCTACACCTTC. The chain couples TRBV2 to TRBJ1-2, with 8 nucleotides matching TRBD1. The CDR3 loop spans 14 amino acids. V lost 6 bases and J lost 4; bases outside the gene matches: 7. In germline, CDR1 is SNHLY, CDR2 FYNNEI.

The rearrangement uses TRBV28 and TRBJ2-5, with 11 bases aligning to TRBD1. The germline V gene has CDR1 MDHEN and CDR2 SYDVKM. Losses at the gene ends were 5 bases for V and 5 bases for J; bases not matched to a gene: 7. This CDR3 is built from 15 residues. CDR3 sequence (DNA): TGTGCCAGCAGTCCCGGGACAGGGGGGATGGAGACCCAGTACTTC. This gives the protein CASSPGTGGMETQYF.

This clonotype was counted ten times or more. The V call is TRBV20-1, the J call TRBJ2-6; D is uncertain. CDR3 length: 14 amino acids. Trimming took 5 bases from V and 4 from J, leaving 12 bases between them. Germline CDR1 DFQATT, CDR2 SNEGSKA (reference sequence). CDR3 sequence (DNA): TGCAGTGCTCCCTCGATGTCCGGGGCCAACGTCCTGACTTTC. This sequence encodes CSAPSMSGANVLTF.

The chain carries TRBV27 and TRBJ1-1; D perhaps matches TRBD1 (5 bases). Germline-derived CDR1 and CDR2 are MNHEY and SMNVEV (reference sequence). V dropped 8 bases and J dropped 7 bases, with 11 bases sitting between them. The CDR3 sequence is 11 residues long. The CDR3 nucleotides are TGTGCCAGCTTGGGACCCGGTGAAGCTTTCTTT. Encoded protein: CASLGPGEAFF.

This clonotype was detected many times. The rearrangement joins TRBV5-1 to TRBJ2-7; D may be TRBD2 (6 bases). V was cut by 4 bases and J by 3 bases, with 17 bases left in between. Germline-derived CDR1 and CDR2 are SGHRS and YFSETQ. The CDR3 runs 15 residues. The CDR3 DNA is TGCGCCAGCAGCCCGACCCCTTCCGGGAGCTACGAGCAGTACTTC. As protein: CASSPTPSGSYEQYF.

The rearrangement uses TRBV6-2 or TRBV6-3 and TRBJ2-1, with 8 nucleotides matching TRBD1. V lost 7 bases and J lost 5; bases outside the gene matches: 4. In germline, CDR1 is MNHEY, CDR2 SVGEGT. The CDR3 length is 13 residues. CDR3 sequence: CASNRGDHNEQFF. CDR3 nucleotides: TGTGCCAGCAACAGGGGGGATCACAATGAGCAGTTCTTC.

The rearrangement joins TRBV29-1 to TRBJ2-3; 11 bases match TRBD1. The CDR3 loop spans 15 amino acids. V shed 6 bases and J 4 bases; nucleotides not matched to a gene: 9. Germline V gene data show CDR1 as SQVTM and CDR2 as ANQGSEA. As DNA, the CDR3 is TGCAGCGTGGCCCGAGGACAGGGGGCACCAGATACGCAGTATTTT. This sequence encodes CSVARGQGAPDTQYF.

The CDR3 here is CASSTNGQGENKKLFF. The CDR3 nucleotides read TGCGCCAGCAGCACCAACGGACAGGGCGAAAATAAAAAACTGTTTTTT. This chain links TRBV5-1 with TRBJ1-4, with 8 nucleotides matching TRBD1. The junction had 14 bases not matched to a gene; V was cut back by 4 bases and J by 9 bases. CDR3 size: 16 residues. The germline V gene has CDR1 SGHRS and CDR2 YFSETQ.

The gene calls are TRBV19 and TRBJ2-7; TRBD1 matches at 8 bases. CDR1 is LNHDA, CDR2 SQIVND, per germline (reference sequence). Trimming took 7 bases from V and 2 from J; bases not matched to a gene: 7. The CDR3 length is 14 residues. The chain's CDR3 is CASKLTGETYEQYF. The CDR3 DNA is TGTGCCAGTAAGCTGACAGGGGAAACCTACGAGCAGTACTTC.

This clonotype occurred once. V gene TRBV28 combines with J gene TRBJ2-5; TRBD2 agrees at 13 bases. The better agreement between TRBJ2-1 and the DNA end casts doubt on the J call. The CDR3 spans 17 residues. CDR1 MDHEN and CDR2 SYDVKM come from the germline V gene. As DNA, the CDR3 is TGTGCCAGCAGTTCAGGGGGACTAGCGGGACGGTGGAATGAGCAGTTCTTC. This translates into CASSSGGLAGRWNEQFF.

This clonotype has just a few counts. Given a much more abundant clone one base away, this may be a read error. The chain couples TRBV9 to TRBJ2-5; the D is unclear. The CDR3 is made up of 13 amino acids. Germline V CDR1 and CDR2: SGDLS, YYNGEE. The DNA for the CDR3 is TGTGCCAGCAACGTAGCCCCCCAAGAGACCCAGTACTTC. This translates into CASNVAPQETQYF.

V usage is TRBV5-1 and J usage is TRBJ2-1; 12 positions match TRBD2. Germline CDR1 SGHRS, CDR2 YFSETQ. With 4 bases clipped from V and 7 bases from J, the junction kept 6 bases outside the gene matches. The CDR3 is 15 amino acids. As DNA, the CDR3 is TGCGCCAGCAGCCGAGGACTAGCGGGATTTAATGAGCAGTTCTTC. It codes for CASSRGLAGFNEQFF.

In this sample, this clonotype turned up a few times. The gene calls are TRBV7-9 and TRBJ1-5, with D maybe TRBD1 (5 bases). Germline values: CDR1 SEHNR, CDR2 FQNEAQ (reference sequence). The CDR3 extends over 16 amino acids. The ends were cut back, 1 base at V and 2 bases at J, with 12 bases in the middle. CDR3 nucleotides: TGTGCCAGCAGCTTAGAGGTTGGGGGGGGCAATCAGCCCCAGCATTTT. It encodes CASSLEVGGGNQPQHF.